This T cell receptor (beta chain) is from a study of beta chain features in type 1 diabetes. Findings and limits, study-wide: All four CD4+ subsets of Type 1 diabetes patients contained TCRB CDR3s that were moderately but significantly shorter.

On this clone itself: As yet, its antigen is unknown.

Sampling consisted of one heparinised blood draw per donor, averaging about 116 mL. Stem cell-like memory, regulatory, central memory and naive CD4+ cells were sorted via CD45RO/CCR7/CD25/CD127/CD95/CD27. Expressed TCRB transcripts were sequenced because the isolated RNA had all been reverse transcribed beforehand. TCRdb's copy holds only in-frame clones and misses some; the assay was immunoSEQ multiplex PCR. The sample shows about 120,000 clones, 17% of them seen only once. The germline gives CDR1 MNHNY, CDR2 SVGAGI (reference sequence). CDR3 length: 12 residues. Trimming shortened V by 0 bases and J by 5 bases, and 5 bases separated the two germline ends.

The sequenced sample was central memory CD4+ T cells from blood. The chain is built from TRBV6-6 and TRBJ2-7; D call uncertain. This receptor was obtained from a young man with type 1 diabetes. The CDR3 sequence: CASSYSKNEQYF. CDR3 DNA sequence: TGTGCCAGCAGTTACTCGAAGAACGAGCAGTACTTC.